This TCR beta chain was obtained from a study of T cells in localized non-small cell lung cancer. Findings and caveats of the study: Of the top 100 tumor clones, median around 60 were in adjacent lung, about 26 among its top 100. Highest T cell clonality was seen in uninvolved adjacent lung, surpassing that measured in tumor. Sequencing covered just one tumor region, so heterogeneity cannot be ruled out.

Of note for this clone: Antigen unknown.

Profiling relied on immunoSEQ multiplex PCR, and the TCRdb table lists in-frame clones only, not all of them. Found here are more than 20,000 clones, 65% to 90% of them singletons; the top ten hold 13% to 15%. The material sequenced was peripheral blood, taken before any cancer treatment. This clonotype was obtained from a female donor over 55 with stage I lung adenocarcinoma.

The CDR3 region is CSVAGGGTDTQYF. CDR3 in DNA: TGCAGCGTTGCGGGCGGGGGCACAGATACGCAGTATTTT. The chain joins TRBV29-1 to TRBJ2-3; a weak D match, TRBD2 (6 bases). Between the trimmed V and J ends, which lost 4 bases and 1 base, there was a span of 9 bases. This CDR3 has 13 amino acids. Germline CDR1 SQVTM, CDR2 ANQGSEA.